This T cell receptor (beta chain) emerged from a study of control samples from healthy donors and cancer patients. Germline V lookup: CDR1 SEHNR, CDR2 FQNEAQ (reference sequence). The CDR3 extends over 15 amino acids. J lost 8 bases, V lost 5 bases, and 10 bases had no gene match. Here immunoSEQ multiplex PCR was the method, and the copy in TCRdb shows in-frame clones only, minus some. Here the sample spans about 120,000 clones, 93% being singletons. This TCR was recovered from a man aged 25 to 40 in good health. The rearrangement joins TRBV7-9 to TRBJ1-2, with TRBD1 identical over 11 bases. The specimen sequenced was blood. The CDR3 reads CASSRSGTGGTGYTF. CDR3 DNA sequence: TGTGCCAGCAGCCGATCCGGGACAGGGGGTACGGGCTACACCTTC.